The 6 T cell receptor beta chains listed next were all sequenced from one sample in a study of blood T cell repertoires in COVID-19. The repertoire was sequenced with immunoSEQ multiplex PCR; TCRdb's copy has only in-frame clones and lacks some. Of 300,000 to 350,000 clones listed, around nine tenths are singletons. The sample comprised peripheral blood. The source of these receptors is a woman in her sixties or seventies with COVID-19, enrolled during active disease.

This chain links TRBV29-1 with TRBJ1-2; possibly TRBD1 for D (5 bases). The germline V gene has CDR1 SQVTM and CDR2 ANQGSEA. The CDR3 extends over 14 amino acids. The V end lost 0 bases, the J end lost 1 base, and 9 bases lay between the germline ends. The CDR3 reads CSVEESGINYGYTF. CDR3 nucleotide sequence: TGCAGCGTTGAAGAGTCAGGGATTAACTATGGCTACACCTTC.

This clone was observed once. This chain links TRBV30 with TRBJ1-2; D not certain. The CDR3 covers 12 residues. V lost 0 bases to trimming and J lost 8 bases, with 10 bases between them. Germline values: CDR1 GTSNPN, CDR2 SVGIG (reference sequence). The CDR3 sequence: CAWSVFPGGYTF. The CDR3 DNA follows: TGTGCCTGGAGTGTCTTTCCGGGAGGCTACACCTTC.

The gene calls are TRBV24-1 and TRBJ2-5; 11 positions match TRBD2. From germline, CDR1 is KGHDR and CDR2 SFDVKD. The CDR3 runs 15 residues. The V and J ends lost 5 bases and 2 bases, in that order; junction bases with no gene match: 3. The CDR3 protein is CATSGLAGGQETQYF. The CDR3 DNA follows: TGTGCCACCAGTGGGTTAGCGGGGGGGCAAGAGACCCAGTACTTC.

The V and J genes are TRBV19 and TRBJ2-3; the match to TRBD2 covers 10 bases. The CDR3 runs to 15 residues. With V trimmed by 6 bases and J by 2 bases, 5 bases remained unmatched. Germline CDR1 reads LNHDA; CDR2 reads SQIVND (reference sequence). CDR3 DNA sequence: TGTGCCAGTAGGAAAGCGGGGGGGATCACAGATACGCAGTATTTT. This encodes CASRKAGGITDTQYF. Filled out from reference TRBV19 and TRBJ2-3, the complete variable domain reads DGGITQSPKYLFRKEGQNVTLSCEQNLNHDAMYWYRQDPGQGLRLIYYSQIVNDFQKGDIAEGYSVSREKKESFPLTVTSAQKNPTAFYLCASRKAGGITDTQYFGPGTRLTVL.

The V call is TRBV24-1, the J call TRBJ2-5, with a tentative D call TRBD2 (5 bases). The CDR3 covers 14 residues. Deletions cut 4 bases from V and 5 bases from J, with 13 bases between. Germline assignment: CDR1 KGHDR and CDR2 SFDVKD. The chain's CDR3 is CATSDPGVHETQYF. CDR3 nucleotide sequence: TGTGCCACCAGTGACCCCGGGGTCCACGAGACCCAGTACTTC.

J is TRBJ1-3 and V is TRBV24-1; unclear D gene. The germline V and J ends were trimmed by 3 bases and 3 bases, with 8 bases remaining between them. CDR1 and CDR2 (germline): KGHDR, SFDVKD. The CDR3 covers 14 residues. CDR3 region: CATSDPSYGNTIYF. The CDR3 bases are TGTGCCACCAGTGATCCCTCTTATGGAAACACCATATATTTT.